This paragraph reports one T cell receptor (beta chain). The antigen is undetermined. This CDR3 has 18 residues. With 1 base removed from V and 2 bases from J, the gap between germline ends came to 19 bases. Germline lookup yields CDR1 SGHVS and CDR2 FNYEAQ. The sample comes from a study of PD-1 blockade in classical Hodgkin lymphoma. The time point: newly diagnosed, previously untreated cHL patient sample. PBMCs, once thawed, yielded CD8+ T cells isolated by magnetic negative selection. Newly diagnosed, untreated classical Hodgkin lymphoma PBMCs provided comparison. Data came from immunoSEQ multiplex PCR; TCRdb stores just in-frame clones and leaves some out. The sample includes some 21,000 clones, around nine tenths of them seen just once. Study-level points and caveats: Baseline TCR diversity was reportedly lower in newly diagnosed patients than healthy donors. No one has yet defined what causes the repertoire differences, which may be disease activity or prior therapy.

The V call is TRBV7-6, the J call TRBJ2-3; D remains unclear. This receptor was identified in a human donor with classical Hodgkin lymphoma. Sequencing input: CD8+ T cells from blood. The CDR3 sequence: CASSLEGSGWPLTDTQYF. In DNA form, the CDR3 reads TGTGCCAGCAGCTTAGAAGGATCTGGGTGGCCTCTCACAGATACGCAGTATTTT.